This TCR beta chain is from a study of regulatory dendritic cells for organ transplantation. Study outcomes and limitations: Considerable individual heterogeneity was seen in alloreactive memory CD8+ T cells. Of resting T cell subsets, memory CD8+ had the most alloreactive clonotypes. Mature dendritic cells appeared to drive more memory CD8+ clonal expansion than regulatory ones.

Profiling relied on immunoSEQ multiplex PCR, and the TCRdb table lists in-frame clones only, not all of them. The sample has about 34,000 clones; roughly nine tenths are singletons. Worth noting for this clone: Its antigen is undetermined.

This clonotype originated in a human donor in good health. Material for sequencing was naive CD4+ T cells from blood. Subset denoted: CD45RA+ naive T cells.

The CDR3, as DNA: TGTGCCAGCAGCTCGCCGACAGGTAGCAATCAGCCCCAGCATTTT. It codes for CASSSPTGSNQPQHF. The chain has TRBV5-5 and TRBJ1-5, with D maybe TRBD1 (6 bases). With 3 bases removed from V and 0 bases from J, the gap between germline ends came to 10 bases. The CDR3 has 15 residues. CDR1 and CDR2 (germline): SGHKS, YYEKEE (reference sequence).